These T cell receptor beta chains were read from a single sample in a study of blood T cell repertoires in COVID-19. TCRdb's copy holds only in-frame clones and misses some; the assay was immunoSEQ multiplex PCR. The sample carries more than 200,000 clones, less than 90% recorded once. Sequenced material: peripheral blood. The receptors were sampled from a man between 70 and 80 years old with acute or convalescent COVID-19. Each CDR3 is given with its conserved first and last residue. The D gene is left open where the match is weak.

D gene: -
J gene: TRBJ2-7
V gene: TRBV5-5
CDR3 protein: CASSLPSGVSYEQYF
CDR3 DNA: TGTGCCAGCAGCTTACCCTCAGGGGTCTCCTACGAGCAGTACTTC

D gene: TRBD2
J gene: TRBJ2-1
V gene: TRBV6-5
CDR3 protein: CASSYSGSGTVDEQFF
CDR3 DNA: TGTGCCAGCAGTTACTCGGGTAGCGGGACCGTTGATGAGCAGTTCTTC

D gene: -
J gene: TRBJ2-5
V gene: TRBV19
CDR3 protein: CASSIVGGETQYF
CDR3 DNA: TGTGCCAGTAGTATAGTGGGGGGTGAGACCCAGTACTTC

D gene: TRBD1
J gene: TRBJ2-7
V gene: TRBV7-6
CDR3 protein: CASSLLGQGQEQYF
CDR3 DNA: TGTGCCAGCAGCTTACTCGGACAGGGTCAAGAGCAGTACTTC

D gene: -
J gene: TRBJ1-5
V gene: TRBV24-1
CDR3 protein: CATSEPTGPQHF
CDR3 DNA: TGTGCCACCAGTGAGCCGACAGGGCCCCAGCATTTT

D gene: -
J gene: TRBJ2-7
V gene: TRBV5-1
CDR3 protein: CASSFGGSYEQYF
CDR3 DNA: TGCGCCAGCAGCTTTGGAGGGAGCTACGAGCAGTACTTC

D gene: -
J gene: TRBJ2-7
V gene: TRBV6-5
CDR3 protein: CASSYSLAGLAYEQYF
CDR3 DNA: TGTGCCAGCAGTTACTCTCTCGCGGGTCTGGCCTACGAGCAGTACTTC

D gene: -
J gene: TRBJ1-6
V gene: TRBV3-1/TRBV3-2
CDR3 protein: CASSHKTEIHSPLHF
CDR3 DNA: TGTGCCAGCAGCCACAAGACAGAGATTCATTCACCCCTCCACTTT

D gene: -
J gene: TRBJ2-3
V gene: TRBV29-1
CDR3 protein: CSVRMTASTDTQYF
CDR3 DNA: TGCAGCGTCCGGATGACAGCTAGCACAGATACGCAGTATTTT

D gene: TRBD1
J gene: TRBJ2-1
V gene: TRBV27
CDR3 protein: CASRPPGGGNYNEQFF
CDR3 DNA: TGTGCCAGCAGGCCCCCAGGGGGCGGGAACTACAATGAGCAGTTCTTC